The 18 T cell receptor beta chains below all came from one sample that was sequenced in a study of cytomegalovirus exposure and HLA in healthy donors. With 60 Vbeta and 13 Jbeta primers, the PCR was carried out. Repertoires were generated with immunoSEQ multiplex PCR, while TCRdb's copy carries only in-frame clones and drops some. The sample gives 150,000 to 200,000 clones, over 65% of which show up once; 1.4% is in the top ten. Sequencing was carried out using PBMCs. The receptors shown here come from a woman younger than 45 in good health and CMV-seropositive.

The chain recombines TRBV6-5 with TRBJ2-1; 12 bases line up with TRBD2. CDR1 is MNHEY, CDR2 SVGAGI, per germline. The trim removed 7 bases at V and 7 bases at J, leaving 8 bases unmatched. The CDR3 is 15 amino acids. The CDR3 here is CASTRLAGDVNEQFF. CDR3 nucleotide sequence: TGTGCCAGCACCCGACTAGCGGGAGATGTAAATGAGCAGTTCTTC.

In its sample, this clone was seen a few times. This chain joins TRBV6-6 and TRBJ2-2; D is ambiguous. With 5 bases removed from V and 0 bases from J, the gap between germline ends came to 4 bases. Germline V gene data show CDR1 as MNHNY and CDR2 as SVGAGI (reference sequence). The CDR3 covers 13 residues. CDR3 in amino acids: CASSGANTGELFF. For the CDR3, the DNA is TGTGCCAGCAGTGGAGCGAACACCGGGGAGCTGTTTTTT.

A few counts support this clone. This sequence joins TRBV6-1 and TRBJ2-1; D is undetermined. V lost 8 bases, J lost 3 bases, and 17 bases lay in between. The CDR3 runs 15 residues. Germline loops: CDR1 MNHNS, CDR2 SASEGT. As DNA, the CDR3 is TGTGCCAGCTCGGTCCGAGACACCTTCTACAATGAGCAGTTCTTC. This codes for CASSVRDTFYNEQFF.

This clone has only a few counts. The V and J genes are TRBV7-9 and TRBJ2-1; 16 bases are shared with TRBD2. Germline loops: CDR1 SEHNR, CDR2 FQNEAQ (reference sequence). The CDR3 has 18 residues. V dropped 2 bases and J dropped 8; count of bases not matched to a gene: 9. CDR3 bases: TGTGCCAGCAGCTTACCGGGACTAGCGGGAGGGCCCCAGGATGAGCAGTTCTTC. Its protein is CASSLPGLAGGPQDEQFF. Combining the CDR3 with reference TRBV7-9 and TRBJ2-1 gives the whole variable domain DTGVSQNPRHKITKRGQNVTFRCDPISEHNRLYWYRQTLGQGPEFLTYFQNEAQLEKSRLLSDRFSAERPKGSFSTLEIQRTEQGDSAMYLCASSLPGLAGGPQDEQFFGPGTRLTVL.

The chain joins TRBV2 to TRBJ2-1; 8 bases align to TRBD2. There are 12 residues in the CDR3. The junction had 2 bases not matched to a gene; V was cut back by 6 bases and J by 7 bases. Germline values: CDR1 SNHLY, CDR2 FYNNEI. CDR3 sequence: CASSGRGNEQFF. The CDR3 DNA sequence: TGTGCCAGCAGCGGGAGGGGGAATGAGCAGTTCTTC.

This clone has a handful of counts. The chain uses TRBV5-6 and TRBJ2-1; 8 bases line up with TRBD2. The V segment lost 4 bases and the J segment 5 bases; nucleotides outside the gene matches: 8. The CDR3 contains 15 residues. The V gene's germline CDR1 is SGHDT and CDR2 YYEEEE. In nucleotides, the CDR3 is TGTGCCAGCAGCACCCAGCGGGAGTTTGACAATGAGCAGTTCTTC. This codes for CASSTQREFDNEQFF.

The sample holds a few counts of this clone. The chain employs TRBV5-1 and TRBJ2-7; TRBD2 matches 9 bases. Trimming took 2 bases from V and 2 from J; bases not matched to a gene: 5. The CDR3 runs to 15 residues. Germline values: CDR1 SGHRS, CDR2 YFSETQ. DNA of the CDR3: TGCGCCAGCAGCTTTCACCCTAGCGGGACCTACGAGCAGTACTTC. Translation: CASSFHPSGTYEQYF.

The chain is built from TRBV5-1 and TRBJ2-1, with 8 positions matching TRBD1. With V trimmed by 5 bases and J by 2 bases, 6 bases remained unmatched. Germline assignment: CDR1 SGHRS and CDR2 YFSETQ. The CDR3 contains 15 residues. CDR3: CASSSTGGTYNEQFF. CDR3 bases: TGCGCCAGCAGTTCCACAGGGGGTACCTACAATGAGCAGTTCTTC.

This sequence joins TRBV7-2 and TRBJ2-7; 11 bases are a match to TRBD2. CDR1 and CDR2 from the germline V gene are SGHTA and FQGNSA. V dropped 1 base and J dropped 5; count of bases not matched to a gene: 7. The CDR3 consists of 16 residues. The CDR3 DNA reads TGTGCCAGCAGCTTAGGTGTTACTAGCGGGAGCAACGAGCAGTACTTC. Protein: CASSLGVTSGSNEQYF.

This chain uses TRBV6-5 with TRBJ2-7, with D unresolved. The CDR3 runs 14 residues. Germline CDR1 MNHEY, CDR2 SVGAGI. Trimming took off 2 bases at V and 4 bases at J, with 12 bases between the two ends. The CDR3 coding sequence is TGTGCCAGCAGTTACCAACTTCAGGTGTACGAGCAGTACTTC. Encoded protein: CASSYQLQVYEQYF.

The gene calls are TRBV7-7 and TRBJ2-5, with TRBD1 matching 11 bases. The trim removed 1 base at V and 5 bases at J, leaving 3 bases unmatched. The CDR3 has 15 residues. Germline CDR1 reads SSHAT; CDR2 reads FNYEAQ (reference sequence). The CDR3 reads CASSLGTGGGETQYF. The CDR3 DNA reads TGTGCCAGCAGCTTAGGGACAGGGGGCGGGGAGACCCAGTACTTC.

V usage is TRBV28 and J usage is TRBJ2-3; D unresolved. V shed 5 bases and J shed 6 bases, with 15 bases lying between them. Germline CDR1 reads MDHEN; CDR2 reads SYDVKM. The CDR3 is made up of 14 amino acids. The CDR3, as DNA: TGTGCCAGCAGTCAGGATACAGCTACGGATACGCAGTATTTT. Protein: CASSQDTATDTQYF. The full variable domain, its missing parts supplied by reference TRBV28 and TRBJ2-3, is DVKVTQSSRYLVKRTGEKVFLECVQDMDHENMFWYRQDPGLGLRLIYFSYDVKMKEKGDIPEGYSVSREKKERFSLILESASTNQTSMYLCASSQDTATDTQYFGPGTRLTVL.

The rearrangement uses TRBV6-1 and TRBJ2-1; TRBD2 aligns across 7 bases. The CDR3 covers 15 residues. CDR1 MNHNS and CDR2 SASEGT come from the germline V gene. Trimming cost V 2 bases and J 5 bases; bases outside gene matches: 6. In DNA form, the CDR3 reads TGTGCCAGCAGTGAACCGCGCCTAGCGGACAATGAGCAGTTCTTC. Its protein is CASSEPRLADNEQFF.

CDR3 sequence: CASSLAGGPYEQYF. Written as DNA, the CDR3 is TGTGCCAGCAGTCTAGCGGGAGGGCCCTACGAGCAGTACTTC. The J gene is TRBJ2-7, the V gene TRBV9; 12 bases are shared with TRBD2. CDR3 length equals 14 residues. Germline V lookup: CDR1 SGDLS, CDR2 YYNGEE. The junction had 2 bases not matched to a gene; V was cut back by 5 bases and J by 2 bases. Together with reference TRBV9 and TRBJ2-7, the CDR3 gives the full variable domain: DSGVTQTPKHLITATGQRVTLRCSPRSGDLSVYWYQQSLDQGLQFLIQYYNGEERAKGNILERFSAQQFPDLHSELNLSSLELGDSALYFCASSLAGGPYEQYFGPGTRLTVT.

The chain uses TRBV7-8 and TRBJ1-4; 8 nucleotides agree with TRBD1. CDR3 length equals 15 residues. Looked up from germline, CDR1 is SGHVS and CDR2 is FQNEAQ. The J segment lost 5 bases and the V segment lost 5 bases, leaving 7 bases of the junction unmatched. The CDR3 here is CASSPRTGRNEKLFF. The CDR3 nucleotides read TGTGCCAGCAGCCCTAGGACAGGGAGGAATGAAAAACTGTTTTTT. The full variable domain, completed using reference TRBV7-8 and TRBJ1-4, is GAGVSQSPRYKVAKRGQDVALRCDPISGHVSLFWYQQALGQGPEFLTYFQNEAQLDKSGLPSDRFFAERPEGSVSTLKIQRTQQEDSAVYLCASSPRTGRNEKLFFGSGTQLSVL.

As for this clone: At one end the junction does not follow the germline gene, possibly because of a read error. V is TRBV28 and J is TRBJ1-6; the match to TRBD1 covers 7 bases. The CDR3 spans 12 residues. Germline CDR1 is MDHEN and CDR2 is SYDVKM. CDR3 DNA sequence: TGTGCCAGCAGCCGACAAAACAGGGGTCAAGACTTT. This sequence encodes CASSRQNRGQDF.

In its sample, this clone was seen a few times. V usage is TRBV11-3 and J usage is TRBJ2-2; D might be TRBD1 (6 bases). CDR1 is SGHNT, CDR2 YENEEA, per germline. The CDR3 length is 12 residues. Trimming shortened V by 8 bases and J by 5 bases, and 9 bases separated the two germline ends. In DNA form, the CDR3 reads TGTGCCAGCGGGGGCCGGACCGGGGAGCTGTTTTTT. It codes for CASGGRTGELFF.

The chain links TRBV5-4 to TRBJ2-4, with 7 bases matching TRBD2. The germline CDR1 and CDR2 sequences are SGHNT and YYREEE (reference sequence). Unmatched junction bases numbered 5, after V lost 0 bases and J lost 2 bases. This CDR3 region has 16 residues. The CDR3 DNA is TGTGCCAGCAGCTTGGAGGCTAGCGGAACCAAAAACATTCAGTACTTC. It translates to CASSLEASGTKNIQYF.